This T cell receptor beta chain emerged from a study of blood T cell repertoires in COVID-19. Study-wide context: Acute and convalescent COVID-19 specimens originated in the United States, Italy and Spain. PBMCs, B-cell-depleted T cells, or T cells provided the cDNA or gDNA that made up the material.

Authors' data handling: Estimation of nucleated cell counts was performed using reference gene primer amplification. The protocol was immunoSEQ multiplex PCR, while the TCRdb copy is restricted to in-frame clones and leaves out a portion. V, J and clone size derive from that table, while D and trimming were established from the DNA sequence. This table has 64,000 or so clones, approximately 91% appearing once. This clone was detected only once. The CDR3 is 12 residues long. The V and J ends lost 8 bases and 4 bases respectively, with 9 bases between them. Germline CDR1 and CDR2: MDHEN and SYDVKM. This sequence originates from a human donor in a cohort sampled during active COVID-19. The sequenced sample consisted of peripheral blood. The V and J genes are TRBV28 and TRBJ1-5, with D hard to call. The CDR3: CASLGRNQPQHF. DNA for the CDR3: TGTGCCAGCCTGGGCCGAAATCAGCCCCAGCATTTT.